Below are 8 T cell receptor beta chains sequenced from a single sample in a study of Ad26.COV2.S vaccination and SARS-CoV-2 variants. The protocol was immunoSEQ multiplex PCR, while the TCRdb copy is restricted to in-frame clones and leaves out a portion. The top ten clones hold nearly 1.5% of a sample with roughly 700,000 clones, 80% to 90% of them seen once. The treatment here: around 19 received Ad26.COV2.S at low or high dose, single or two shots; about 5 received placebo; per-sample allocation not given. Day 63 following the first vaccine or placebo injection was when the samples were taken. The material was peripheral blood, obtained in a trial of Ad26.COV2.S vaccine versus placebo. Receptor source: a person aged 18-60 years who received the Ad26.COV2.S COVID-19 vaccine or a placebo.

Only one count was recorded for this clone. The chain uses TRBV5-1 and TRBJ2-1, with D unclear. V lost 2 bases and J 2 bases, leaving 14 bases between the germline ends. Germline values: CDR1 SGHRS, CDR2 YFSETQ. The CDR3 covers 16 residues. The DNA for the CDR3 is TGCGCCAGCAGCTTCCAAAGGGAAGTGACCTACAATGAGCAGTTCTTC. Its protein is CASSFQREVTYNEQFF.

This clone was detected only once. This chain joins TRBV14 and TRBJ2-1; D gene unclear. The CDR3 length is 14 residues. The V end was cut by 0 bases, the J end by 4 bases, with 7 bases between. CDR1 and CDR2 (germline): SGHDN, FVKESK. CDR3 loop: CASSQELNYNEQFF. CDR3 in DNA: TGTGCCAGCAGCCAAGAATTAAATTACAATGAGCAGTTCTTC.

This chain connects TRBV7-8 to TRBJ1-3; 8 bases agree with TRBD1. CDR1 SGHVS and CDR2 FQNEAQ come from the germline V gene. After removal of 5 bases from V and 4 bases from J, the junction contained 4 bases not matched to a gene. CDR3 length: 14 residues. For the CDR3, the DNA is TGTGCCAGCAGCCTAAGGGACAGGGGAAACACCATATATTTT. Its protein product is CASSLRDRGNTIYF.

This clone showed up just once. J is TRBJ1-2 and V is TRBV9; 7 bases are shared with TRBD1. CDR1 is SGDLS and CDR2 is YYNGEE in the germline V gene. The CDR3 consists of 13 residues. J gave up 5 bases and V 2 bases, and 3 bases lay outside the gene matches. The CDR3 DNA is TGTGCCAGCAGCGTCCAGACAGGGTATGGCTACACCTTC. This gives the protein CASSVQTGYGYTF. The full variable domain, with the rest looked up from reference TRBV9 and TRBJ1-2, is DSGVTQTPKHLITATGQRVTLRCSPRSGDLSVYWYQQSLDQGLQFLIQYYNGEERAKGNILERFSAQQFPDLHSELNLSSLELGDSALYFCASSVQTGYGYTFGSGTRLTVV.

With regard to this clone: At the DNA level, this CDR3 is encoded by other sequences in the same sample as well. The gene calls are TRBV7-3 and TRBJ1-2; possibly TRBD1 for D (5 bases). The CDR3 length is 13 residues. Trimming took off 5 bases at V and 2 bases at J, with 9 bases between the two ends. Germline CDR1 SGHTA, CDR2 FQGTGA. The CDR3 region has the DNA TGTGCCAGCAGCCCGGGGGAAAACTATGGCTACACCTTC. It codes for CASSPGENYGYTF.

This clone was seen only a few times. This rearrangement joins TRBV7-8 to TRBJ1-6, with unresolved D. V was clipped by 0 bases and J by 10 bases, with 10 bases between them. Germline CDR1 reads SGHVS; CDR2 reads FQNEAQ. CDR3 length: 14 residues. The CDR3 DNA reads TGTGCCAGCAGCTTAGCTTCGGGTAGCTCACCCCTCCACTTT. Its protein product is CASSLASGSSPLHF. The full variable domain, in which reference TRBV7-8 and TRBJ1-6 provide the parts outside the CDR3, is GAGVSQSPRYKVAKRGQDVALRCDPISGHVSLFWYQQALGQGPEFLTYFQNEAQLDKSGLPSDRFFAERPEGSVSTLKIQRTQQEDSAVYLCASSLASGSSPLHFGNGTRLTVT.

This chain joins TRBV7-2 and TRBJ2-1; unclear D gene. CDR3 length: 13 amino acids. CDR1 and CDR2 (germline): SGHTA, FQGNSA. The V and J ends lost 7 bases and 0 bases respectively, with 7 bases between them. CDR3 region: CASKPSSYNEQFF. The CDR3 coding sequence is TGTGCCAGCAAGCCCTCCTCCTACAATGAGCAGTTCTTC.

The chain employs TRBV4-1 and TRBJ1-2, with D unresolved. Per the germline V gene, CDR1 is MGHRA and CDR2 is YSYEKL. Trimming shortened V by 6 bases and J by 3 bases, and 17 bases separated the two germline ends. This CDR3 region has 15 residues. The CDR3 sequence: CASRPGSGADYGYTF. The DNA of the CDR3 is TGCGCCAGCAGACCTGGGTCGGGTGCAGACTATGGCTACACCTTC.